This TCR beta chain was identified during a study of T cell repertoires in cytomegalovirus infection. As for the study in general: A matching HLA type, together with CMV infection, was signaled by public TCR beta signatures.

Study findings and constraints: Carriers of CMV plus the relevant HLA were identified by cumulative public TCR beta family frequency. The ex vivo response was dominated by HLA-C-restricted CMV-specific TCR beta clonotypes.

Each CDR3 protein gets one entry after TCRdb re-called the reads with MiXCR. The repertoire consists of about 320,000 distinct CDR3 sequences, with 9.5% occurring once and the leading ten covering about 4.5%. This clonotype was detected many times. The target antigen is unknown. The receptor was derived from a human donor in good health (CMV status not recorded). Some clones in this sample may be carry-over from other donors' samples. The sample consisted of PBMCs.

The CDR3 region has the DNA TGTGCCAGCAGCTTAACGGAGGGGATCAATCAGCCCCAGCATTTT. Protein sequence: CASSLTEGINQPQHF. The chain links TRBV7-2 to TRBJ1-5; possible D gene TRBD1, 5 bases. The germline V gene encodes CDR1 SGHTA and CDR2 FQGNSA. V was shortened by 2 bases and J by 3 bases, with 11 bases between the two germline ends. This CDR3 contains 15 residues.